The clone carrying this T cell receptor beta chain was detected a few times. The germline CDR1 and CDR2 sequences are MNHEY and SVGAGI. Trimming cost V 3 bases and J 8 bases, with 13 bases left between them. The CDR3 extends over 13 amino acids. Genomic DNA acted as the template from which TCR beta VDJ combination and CDR3 sequence profiling were carried out. MiXCR was run by TCRdb on the reads, yielding one entry per CDR3 protein. Of around 180,000 distinct CDR3 sequences listed, around half are singletons. This entry comes from a study of CD8+CD57+ T cells in acquired aplastic anemia. Study-level background: Sorted CD4+ and CD8+ cell DNA averaged about 3 ug.

Patients included in sequencing had previously demonstrated CD8+CD57+ cell expansion by flow cytometry. Patients had undergone no therapy by the time their blood was sampled. The V call is TRBV6-5, the J call TRBJ1-2; D is uncertain. This clonotype was obtained from a human donor with aplastic anemia. Sequencing was done on a sample of sorted CD4+, CD8+, or CD8+CD57+ T cells (not recorded which) from PBMCs. CDR3 bases: TGTGCCAGCAGTTATTCAGGCCCGGGAGGCTACACCTTC. Encoded protein: CASSYSGPGGYTF.